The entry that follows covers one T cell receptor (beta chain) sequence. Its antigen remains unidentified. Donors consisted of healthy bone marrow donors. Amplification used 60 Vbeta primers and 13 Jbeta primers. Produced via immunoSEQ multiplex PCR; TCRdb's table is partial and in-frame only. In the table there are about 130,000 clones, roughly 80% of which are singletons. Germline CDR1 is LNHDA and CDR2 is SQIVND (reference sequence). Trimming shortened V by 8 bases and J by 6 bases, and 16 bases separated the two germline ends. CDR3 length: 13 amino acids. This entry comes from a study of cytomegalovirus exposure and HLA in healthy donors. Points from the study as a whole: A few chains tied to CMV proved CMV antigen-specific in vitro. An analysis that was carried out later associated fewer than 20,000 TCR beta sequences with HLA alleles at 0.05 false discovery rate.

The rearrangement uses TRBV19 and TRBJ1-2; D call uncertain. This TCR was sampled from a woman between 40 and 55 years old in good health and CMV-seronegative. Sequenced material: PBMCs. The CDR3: CASSTDPRDGYTF. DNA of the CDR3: TGTGCCAGTTCTACCGACCCACGGGATGGCTACACCTTC. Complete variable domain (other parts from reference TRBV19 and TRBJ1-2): DGGITQSPKYLFRKEGQNVTLSCEQNLNHDAMYWYRQDPGQGLRLIYYSQIVNDFQKGDIAEGYSVSREKKESFPLTVTSAQKNPTAFYLCASSTDPRDGYTFGSGTRLTVV.